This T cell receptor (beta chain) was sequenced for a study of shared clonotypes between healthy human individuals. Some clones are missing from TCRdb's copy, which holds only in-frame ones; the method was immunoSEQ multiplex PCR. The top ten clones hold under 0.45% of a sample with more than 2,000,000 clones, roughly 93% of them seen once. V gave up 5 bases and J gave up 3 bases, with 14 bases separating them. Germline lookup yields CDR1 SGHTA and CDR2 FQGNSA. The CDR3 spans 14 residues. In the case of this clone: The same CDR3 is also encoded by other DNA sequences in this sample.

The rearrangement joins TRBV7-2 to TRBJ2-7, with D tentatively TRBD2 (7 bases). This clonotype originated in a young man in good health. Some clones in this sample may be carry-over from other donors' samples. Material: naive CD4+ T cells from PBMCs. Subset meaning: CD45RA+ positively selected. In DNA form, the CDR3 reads TGTGCCAGCAGCCCCCGGGGAGGGGGCTACGAGCAGTACTTC. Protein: CASSPRGGGYEQYF.